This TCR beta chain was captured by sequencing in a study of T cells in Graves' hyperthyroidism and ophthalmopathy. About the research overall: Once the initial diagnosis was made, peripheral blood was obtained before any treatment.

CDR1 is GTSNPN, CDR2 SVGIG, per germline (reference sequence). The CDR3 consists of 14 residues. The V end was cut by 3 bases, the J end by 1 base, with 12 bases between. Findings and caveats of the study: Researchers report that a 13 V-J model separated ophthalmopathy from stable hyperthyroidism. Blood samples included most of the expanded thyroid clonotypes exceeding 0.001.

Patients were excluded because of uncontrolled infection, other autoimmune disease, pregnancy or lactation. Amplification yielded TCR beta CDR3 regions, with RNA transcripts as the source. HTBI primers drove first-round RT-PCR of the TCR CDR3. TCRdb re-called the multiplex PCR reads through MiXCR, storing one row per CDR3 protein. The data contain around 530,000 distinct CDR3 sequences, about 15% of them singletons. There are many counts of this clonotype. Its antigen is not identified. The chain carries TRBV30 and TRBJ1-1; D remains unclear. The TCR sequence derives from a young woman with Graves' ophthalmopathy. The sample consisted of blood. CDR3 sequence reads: CAWRPPQWNTEAFF. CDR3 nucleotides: TGTGCCTGGAGACCCCCCCAATGGAACACTGAAGCTTTCTTT.